This T cell receptor (beta chain) appears in the sequencing data of a study of blood T cell repertoires in COVID-19. Profiling relied on immunoSEQ multiplex PCR, and the TCRdb table lists in-frame clones only, not all of them. This table has over 120,000 clones, around 87% appearing once. V shed 4 bases and J shed 0 bases, with 9 bases lying between them. Looked up from germline, CDR1 is GTSNPN and CDR2 is SVGIG (reference sequence). This CDR3 spans 14 amino acids. The sequenced sample was PBMCs or T cells enriched from blood (not recorded which). This TCR came from a man in his fifties or sixties who had recovered from COVID-19. V usage is TRBV30 and J usage is TRBJ2-2; TRBD2 might be the D (5 bases). In nucleotides, the CDR3 is TGTGCCTGGAAGAGGGCTGCGAACACCGGGGAGCTGTTTTTT. Its translation is CAWKRAANTGELFF.